This TCR beta chain originates from a study of shared clonotypes between healthy human individuals. Each sorted subset replicate got 200 ng genomic DNA, tens of thousands of genomes. Profiling relied on immunoSEQ multiplex PCR, and the TCRdb table lists in-frame clones only, not all of them. The sample consists of 2.5 million or so clones, approximately 94% of them appearing once. CDR1 is GTSNPN and CDR2 is SVGIG in the germline V gene (reference sequence). Trimming left V 4 bases short and J 2 bases short, with 12 bases between. This CDR3 spans 15 amino acids. V is TRBV30 and J is TRBJ1-6; D gene unclear. This clonotype originated in a man between 18 and 29 years old in good health. The sequencing input was naive CD4+ T cells sorted from blood. Described subset: CD45RA+ positively selected. Here the CDR3 reads CAWTGLNTYNSPLHF. CDR3 bases: TGTGCCTGGACCGGTCTAAACACCTATAATTCACCCCTCCACTTT.